Listed below are T cell receptor beta chains from one sample, sequenced in a study of Graves' ophthalmopathy and Graves' hyperthyroidism. TCRdb re-analysed the multiplex PCR reads in MiXCR, keeping a single row per CDR3 protein. The data contain 900,000 to 1,200,000 distinct CDR3 sequences, about two fifths of them singletons. Input material: peripheral blood or thyroid tissue (not recorded which). The origin of the receptors is an adult man with Graves' hyperthyroidism. The CDR3 runs from the conserved cysteine through the conserved F or W. Each record gives: clone size, V gene, D gene, J gene, CDR3 DNA, CDR3 protein. A D gene is named only where the DNA matches it firmly. Rows give clone size only sometimes, using once, few, many, or a class for an expanded clone.

clone_size: NA
v_call: TRBV29-1
d_call: TRBD1
j_call: TRBJ2-7
cdr3_nt: TGCAGCGTCCAAGCCGGGACAGAGGATTCCTACGAGCAGTACTTC
cdr3_aa: CSVQAGTEDSYEQYF

clone_size: few
v_call: TRBV6-2/TRBV6-3
d_call: TRBD1
j_call: TRBJ1-6
cdr3_nt: TGTGCCAGCAGTTACTCGACGCCAGGACGGCCCCATGGGACAGGAAATTCACCCCTCCACTTT
cdr3_aa: CASSYSTPGRPHGTGNSPLHF

clone_size: many
v_call: TRBV10-3
d_call: NA
j_call: TRBJ2-2
cdr3_nt: TGTGCCATCATGAAGGGCAACGACCTGGGCACCGGGGAGCTGTTTTTT
cdr3_aa: CAIMKGNDLGTGELFF

clone_size: NA
v_call: TRBV10-3
d_call: NA
j_call: TRBJ1-2
cdr3_nt: TGTGCCATCAGTGAACAACCCACCCGCGCAGGGACGAGTAACTATGGCTACACCTTC
cdr3_aa: CAISEQPTRAGTSNYGYTF

clone_size: NA
v_call: TRBV10-3
d_call: NA
j_call: TRBJ1-1
cdr3_nt: TGTGCCAGCCCACCACGAGTGAACACTGAAGCTTTCTTT
cdr3_aa: CASPPRVNTEAFF

clone_size: few
v_call: TRBV10-3
d_call: NA
j_call: TRBJ1-2
cdr3_nt: TGTGCCAGCAGTTACTCCGGCTTCCGGTATGGCTACACCTTC
cdr3_aa: CASSYSGFRYGYTF

clone_size: few
v_call: TRBV29-1
d_call: NA
j_call: TRBJ1-1
cdr3_nt: TGCAGCGTCCTCGGGCTAGGGACTGAAGCTTTCTTT
cdr3_aa: CSVLGLGTEAFF

clone_size: few
v_call: TRBV6-5
d_call: NA
j_call: TRBJ1-1
cdr3_nt: TGTGCCAGCATCCCGAGCGGGACCGGTCATGAAGCTTTCTTT
cdr3_aa: CASIPSGTGHEAFF

clone_size: few
v_call: TRBV7-2
d_call: NA
j_call: TRBJ1-2
cdr3_nt: TGTGCCAGCAGCTCCAGGACAGATGCGGTCTACACCTTC
cdr3_aa: CASSSRTDAVYTF

clone_size: few
v_call: TRBV19
d_call: NA
j_call: TRBJ1-6
cdr3_nt: TGTGCCAGTAAAAAGGAGAGGAAAGCCCTTTCACCCCTCCACTTT
cdr3_aa: CASKKERKALSPLHF

clone_size: NA
v_call: TRBV11-2
d_call: TRBD2
j_call: TRBJ2-5
cdr3_nt: TGTGCCAGCAGCTTCAGGGAGGGAGAGACCCAGTACTTC
cdr3_aa: CASSFREGETQYF

clone_size: few
v_call: TRBV13
d_call: TRBD1
j_call: TRBJ2-7
cdr3_nt: TGTGCCAGCAGCTTAAGGGACAGGGCAAGGGAGCAGTACTTC
cdr3_aa: CASSLRDRAREQYF

clone_size: many
v_call: TRBV7-2
d_call: TRBD2
j_call: TRBJ2-7
cdr3_nt: TGTGCCAGCAGCAACCGGCCTAGCGGGATCCACGAGCAGTACTTC
cdr3_aa: CASSNRPSGIHEQYF

clone_size: NA
v_call: TRBV20-1
d_call: TRBD1
j_call: TRBJ1-5
cdr3_nt: TGCAGTGCTAAGGTACAGGGGACGTTAGCTAAGCATTTT
cdr3_aa: CSAKVQGTLAKHF

clone_size: many
v_call: TRBV5-4
d_call: TRBD2
j_call: TRBJ2-7
cdr3_nt: TGTGCCAGCAGCTCCACTAGCGGGGGCATCTACGAGCAGTACTTC
cdr3_aa: CASSSTSGGIYEQYF

clone_size: NA
v_call: TRBV19
d_call: NA
j_call: TRBJ1-1
cdr3_nt: TGTGCCAGTAGTATTGTTCCCGAGATGAACACTGAAGCTTTCTTT
cdr3_aa: CASSIVPEMNTEAFF

clone_size: few
v_call: TRBV27
d_call: NA
j_call: TRBJ2-7
cdr3_nt: TGTGCCAGCAGTTTTCCGGGGGCAGCGAGTGAGCAGTACTTC
cdr3_aa: CASSFPGAASEQYF

clone_size: many
v_call: TRBV14
d_call: NA
j_call: TRBJ1-2
cdr3_nt: TGTGCCAGCAGCCAAGATCGACCGGGCCTTCACTATGGCTACACCTTC
cdr3_aa: CASSQDRPGLHYGYTF

clone_size: few
v_call: TRBV14
d_call: NA
j_call: TRBJ2-5
cdr3_nt: TGTGCCAGCAGCCAAGATGTCGGGGGCTTAGAGACCCAGTACTTC
cdr3_aa: CASSQDVGGLETQYF

clone_size: NA
v_call: TRBV20-1
d_call: TRBD1
j_call: TRBJ2-5
cdr3_nt: TGCAGTGCTATCCGGACAGGGGGTCTCTTGTGCGCCGGCGGGGGCGCACAAGAGACCCAGTACTTC
cdr3_aa: CSAIRTGGLLCAGGGAQETQYF

clone_size: NA
v_call: TRBV20-1
d_call: TRBD2
j_call: TRBJ2-2
cdr3_nt: TGCAGCTTAGAACGGGGGGTCACCGGGGAGCTGTTTTTT
cdr3_aa: CSLERGVTGELFF

clone_size: NA
v_call: TRBV4-3
d_call: NA
j_call: TRBJ2-7
cdr3_nt: TGCGCCAGCAGCCAAGAGTCGCGGGCCAGCTCCTACGAGCAGTACTTC
cdr3_aa: CASSQESRASSYEQYF

clone_size: NA
v_call: TRBV7-9
d_call: TRBD1
j_call: TRBJ1-2
cdr3_nt: TGTGCCAGCAGCTCCCACAAAGGCGAGACAGGGAGCGGCTACACCTTC
cdr3_aa: CASSSHKGETGSGYTF